This TCR beta chain was retrieved from a study of cytomegalovirus exposure and HLA in healthy donors. Overall study context: Among the 350 to 400 donors who were genotyped, about 84% fell in the genetic ancestry cluster that is associated with self-reported Caucasian donors.

This clone was observed a handful of times. Its antigen remains unidentified. The PCR used 60 Vbeta and 13 Jbeta primers. Assay: immunoSEQ multiplex PCR; the TCRdb copy retains only in-frame clones and omits some. Of 150,000 to 200,000 clones listed, 81% are singletons. General observations from the study: TCR beta V- and J-gene trimming was later associated with a missense DCLRE1C variant.

Sampled while nominally healthy, donors likely had unrecorded immune exposures. This sequence was found in a man aged 18 to 29 in good health and CMV-seronegative. The specimen was PBMCs.

CDR3 coding DNA: TGTGCCAGCAGCCCCCATTTGTTTCGGGACAACCCCTCCTACGAGCAGTACTTC. As protein: CASSPHLFRDNPSYEQYF. J is TRBJ2-7 and V is TRBV7-9; D may be TRBD1 (6 bases). Trimming shortened V by 5 bases and J by 0 bases, and 23 bases separated the two germline ends. The CDR3 has 18 residues. Germline CDR1 SEHNR, CDR2 FQNEAQ (reference sequence).